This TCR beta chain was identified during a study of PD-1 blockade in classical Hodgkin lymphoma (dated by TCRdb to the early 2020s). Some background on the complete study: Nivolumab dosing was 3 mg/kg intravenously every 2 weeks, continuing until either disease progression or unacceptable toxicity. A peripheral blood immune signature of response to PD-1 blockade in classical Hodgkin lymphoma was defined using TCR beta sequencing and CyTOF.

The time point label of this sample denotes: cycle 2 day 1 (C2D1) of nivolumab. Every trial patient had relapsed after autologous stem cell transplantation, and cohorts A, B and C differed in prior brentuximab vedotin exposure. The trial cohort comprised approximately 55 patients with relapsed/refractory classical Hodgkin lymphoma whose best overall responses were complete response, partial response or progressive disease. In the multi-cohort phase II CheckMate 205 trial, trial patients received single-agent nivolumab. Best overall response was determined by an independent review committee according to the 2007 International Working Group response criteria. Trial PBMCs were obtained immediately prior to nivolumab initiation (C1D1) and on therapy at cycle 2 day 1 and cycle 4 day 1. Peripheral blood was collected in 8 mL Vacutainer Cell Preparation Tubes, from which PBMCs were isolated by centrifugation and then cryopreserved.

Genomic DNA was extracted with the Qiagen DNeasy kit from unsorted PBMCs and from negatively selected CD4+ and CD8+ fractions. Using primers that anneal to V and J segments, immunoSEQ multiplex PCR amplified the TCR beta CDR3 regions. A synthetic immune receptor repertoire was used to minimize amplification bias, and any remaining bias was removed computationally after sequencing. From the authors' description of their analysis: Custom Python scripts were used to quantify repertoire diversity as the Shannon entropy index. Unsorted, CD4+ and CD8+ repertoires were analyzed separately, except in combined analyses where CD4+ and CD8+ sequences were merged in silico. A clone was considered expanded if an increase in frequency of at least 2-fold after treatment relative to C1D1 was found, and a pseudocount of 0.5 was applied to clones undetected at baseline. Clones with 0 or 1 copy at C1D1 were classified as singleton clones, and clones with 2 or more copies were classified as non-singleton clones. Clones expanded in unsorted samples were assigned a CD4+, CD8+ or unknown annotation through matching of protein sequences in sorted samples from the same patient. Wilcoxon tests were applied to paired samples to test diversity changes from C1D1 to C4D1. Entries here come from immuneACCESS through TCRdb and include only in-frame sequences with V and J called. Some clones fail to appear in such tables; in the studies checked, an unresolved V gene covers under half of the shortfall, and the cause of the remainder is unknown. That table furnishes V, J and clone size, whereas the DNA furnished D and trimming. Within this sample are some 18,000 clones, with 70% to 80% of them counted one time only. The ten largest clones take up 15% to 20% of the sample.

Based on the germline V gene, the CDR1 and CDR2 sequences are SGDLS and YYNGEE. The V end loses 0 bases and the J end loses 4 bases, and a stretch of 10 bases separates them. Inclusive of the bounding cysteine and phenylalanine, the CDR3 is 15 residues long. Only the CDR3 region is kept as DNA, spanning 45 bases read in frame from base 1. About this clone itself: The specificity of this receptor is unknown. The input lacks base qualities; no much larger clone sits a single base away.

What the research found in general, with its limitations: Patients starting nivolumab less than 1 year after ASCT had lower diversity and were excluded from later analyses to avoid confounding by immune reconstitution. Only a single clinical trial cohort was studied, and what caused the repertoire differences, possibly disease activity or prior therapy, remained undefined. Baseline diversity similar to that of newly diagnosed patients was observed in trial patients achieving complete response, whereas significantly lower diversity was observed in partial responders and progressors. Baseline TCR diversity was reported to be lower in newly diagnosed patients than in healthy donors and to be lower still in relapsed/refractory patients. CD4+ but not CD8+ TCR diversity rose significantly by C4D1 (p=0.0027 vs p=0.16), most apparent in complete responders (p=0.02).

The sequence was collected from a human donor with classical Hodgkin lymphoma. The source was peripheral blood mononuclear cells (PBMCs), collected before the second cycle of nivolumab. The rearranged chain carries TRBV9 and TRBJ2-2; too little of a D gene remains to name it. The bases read TGTGCCAGCAGCGTAGCTACCGGAAGCACCGGGGAGCTGTTTTTT. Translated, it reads CASSVATGSTGELFF.